This TCR beta chain was sequenced during a study of preoperative IRX-2 immunotherapy in early breast cancer. Profiling relied on immunoSEQ multiplex PCR, and the TCRdb table lists in-frame clones only, not all of them. The sample consists of about 23,000 clones, 75% to 90% of them appearing once. Trimming left V 2 bases short and J 1 base short, with 13 bases between. This CDR3 has 16 residues. The germline CDR1 and CDR2 sequences are SGHVS and FNYEAQ. The treatment here: preoperative locoregional IRX-2 cytokine immunotherapy. The rearrangement links TRBV7-6 to TRBJ2-3; a possible D gene is TRBD1 (7 bases). The receptor's source is a human donor with breast cancer. The material was tumor tissue, obtained after IRX-2 immunotherapy. CDR3 coding DNA: TGTGCCAGCAGCTTAACAGGGGAGGTGGGCACAGATACGCAGTATTTT. It specifies CASSLTGEVGTDTQYF.